The 2 T cell receptor beta chains below were found in one sample sequenced in a study of control samples from healthy donors and cancer patients. TCRdb's table, derived via immunoSEQ multiplex PCR, lists solely in-frame clones and lacks some. In the table there are about 100,000 clones, roughly 88% of which are singletons. Sequencing input: blood. The receptors originated from a man aged 25 to 40 in good health.

The chain links TRBV4-3 to TRBJ2-7; 14 positions match TRBD2. The CDR3 contains 13 residues. Germline V gives CDR1 LGHNA, CDR2 YSLEER. The trim removed 3 bases at V and 11 bases at J, leaving 3 bases unmatched. This CDR3 is CASSQGLAGVEYF. Written as DNA, the CDR3 is TGCGCCAGCAGCCAGGGACTAGCGGGAGTGGAGTACTTC.

The chain is built from TRBV30 and TRBJ2-2; possible D gene TRBD2, 6 bases. Germline CDR1 and CDR2: GTSNPN and SVGIG (reference sequence). The CDR3 extends over 17 amino acids. V lost 2 bases, J lost 1 base, and 17 bases lay in between. CDR3 coding DNA: TGTGCCTGGAGTACCCTCTGGGGACTCCAGAACACCGGGGAGCTGTTTTTT. Amino acid sequence: CAWSTLWGLQNTGELFF.